The rows below give T cell receptor beta chains drawn from one sample of a study of glioma-infiltrating T cells after dendritic cell vaccination. Profiling relied on immunoSEQ multiplex PCR, and the TCRdb table lists in-frame clones only, not all of them. The data hold around 60,000 clones, with roughly nine tenths observed a single time. The specimen was blood, collected after dendritic cell vaccination. Receptors originate from a human donor with glioblastoma. Each CDR3 is given with its conserved first and last residue. The order of the fields is J gene, D gene, clone size, V gene, CDR3 length, CDR3 DNA, CDR3 protein. The D gene is left open where the match is weak. The size of a clone is reported for some rows only, either as once, few or many, or as a class for expanded clones.

TRBJ2-7 | NA | NA | TRBV5-1 | 14 | TGCGCCAGCAGCTTGCGGGCAGGGGCCTACGAGCAGTACTTC | CASSLRAGAYEQYF
TRBJ2-5 | NA | NA | TRBV9 | 14 | TGTGCCAGCAGCCCACCCCTCGGGCAAGAGACCCAGTACTTC | CASSPPLGQETQYF
TRBJ1-2 | NA | NA | TRBV10-3 | 13 | TGTGCCATCAGTGAGGGAACAGGGTTTGGCTACACCTTC | CAISEGTGFGYTF
TRBJ1-3 | NA | NA | TRBV5-4 | 14 | TGTGCCAGCAGCTTGGATCCGCACGGGAACACCATATATTTT | CASSLDPHGNTIYF
TRBJ1-2 | NA | NA | TRBV7-6 | 13 | TGTGCCAGCAGCTTAAACGTCAAGAGTGGCTACACCTTC | CASSLNVKSGYTF
TRBJ2-5 | NA | NA | TRBV11-3 | 16 | TGTGCCAGCAGCCCGGGGGACAGTAACAAACAAGAGACCCAGTACTTC | CASSPGDSNKQETQYF
TRBJ2-3 | TRBD1 | NA | TRBV11-3 | 15 | TGTGCCAGCAGCACTCGGACAGGGTACACAGATACGCAGTATTTT | CASSTRTGYTDTQYF
TRBJ2-5 | NA | NA | TRBV12-5 | 14 | TGTGCTAGTGCCCCCGACAATCTCCAAGAGACCCAGTACTTC | CASAPDNLQETQYF
TRBJ2-5 | TRBD1 | once | TRBV7-8 | 14 | TGTGCCAGCAGCCTACAGGGGATTCAAGAGACCCAGTACTTC | CASSLQGIQETQYF
TRBJ2-7 | NA | NA | TRBV5-5 | 14 | TGTGCCAGCAGCTACAGGGATCCCCCCTACGAGCAGTACTTC | CASSYRDPPYEQYF
TRBJ1-3 | NA | NA | TRBV30 | 15 | TGTGCCTGGAGTGTATACGGGGTCTCTGGAAACACCATATATTTT | CAWSVYGVSGNTIYF
TRBJ1-2 | TRBD1 | NA | TRBV2 | 15 | TGTGCCAGCAGTGAAGGAAGGAAGGGGGCCTATGGCTACACCTTC | CASSEGRKGAYGYTF
TRBJ1-4 | NA | NA | TRBV30 | 12 | TGTGCCTGGAGTTTTACAGGGGAAAAACTGTTTTTT | CAWSFTGEKLFF
TRBJ1-3 | TRBD1 | NA | TRBV28 | 17 | TGTGCCAGCAGCTTAACGCGACAGGGTCGCCCTGGAAACACCATATATTTT | CASSLTRQGRPGNTIYF
TRBJ2-1 | TRBD2 | NA | TRBV5-6 | 16 | TGTGCCAGCAGCCTGGTTAGCGGGAGGGCCTACAATGAGCAGTTCTTC | CASSLVSGRAYNEQFF
TRBJ2-5 | TRBD2 | NA | TRBV5-1 | 17 | TGCGCCAGCAGCCCGGCCCTGACTAGCGGGTCTAGCGAGACCCAGTACTTC | CASSPALTSGSSETQYF
TRBJ2-5 | NA | NA | TRBV6-5 | 12 | TGTGCCAGCATGGCGGCATGGGAGACCCAGTACTTC | CASMAAWETQYF
TRBJ1-1 | NA | NA | TRBV19 | 13 | TGTGCCAGTAGTGGGTCCCGCGGCACTGAAGCTTTCTTT | CASSGSRGTEAFF
TRBJ1-1 | TRBD1 | NA | TRBV5-6 | 13 | TGTGCCAGCACCAGAGGACAGGGACTTGAAGCTTTCTTT | CASTRGQGLEAFF
TRBJ2-7 | NA | NA | TRBV11-2 | 15 | TGTGCCAGCAGCACTCTTAGGGGACACTCCTACGAGCAGTACTTC | CASSTLRGHSYEQYF
TRBJ2-3 | TRBD1 | NA | TRBV19 | 15 | TGTGCCAGTAGTATGCACAGGGGGAACACAGATACGCAGTATTTT | CASSMHRGNTDTQYF
TRBJ2-2 | TRBD2 | NA | TRBV4-1 | 15 | TGCGCCAGCAGCCCTAGCGGGGGGTCCACCGGGGAGCTGTTTTTT | CASSPSGGSTGELFF
TRBJ1-1 | NA | once | TRBV21-1 | 12 | TGTGCCAGCAGCAAAGTTCGGACTGAAGCTTTCTTT | CASSKVRTEAFF
TRBJ2-2 | NA | NA | TRBV7-2 | 13 | TGTGCCAGCAGCCCCGGGGACACCGGGGAGCTGTTTTTT | CASSPGDTGELFF
TRBJ1-2 | NA | once | TRBV5-1 | 16 | TGCGCCAGCAGCTTGGAGCTGGGAGACGGCGCCAGGGGCTACACCTTC | CASSLELGDGARGYTF
TRBJ2-6 | NA | NA | TRBV27 | 19 | TGTGCCAGCAGTTTATGGCCCGTCAGGACAAGGGCCGGGGCCAACGTCCTGACTTTC | CASSLWPVRTRAGANVLTF
TRBJ2-1 | TRBD2 | NA | TRBV7-9 | 13 | TGTGCCAGCAGCTTTAGCGGGACTATTGAGCAGTTCTTC | CASSFSGTIEQFF
TRBJ1-1 | NA | NA | TRBV6-5 | 14 | TGTGCCACCAAGCCGGGGGGCATGAACACTGAAGCTTTCTTT | CATKPGGMNTEAFF
TRBJ2-3 | NA | once | TRBV6-5 | 16 | TGTGCCAGCAGTTCGCGGGGGCTCTCTGAGGCAGATACGCAGTATTTT | CASSSRGLSEADTQYF
TRBJ1-2 | TRBD1 | NA | TRBV5-1 | 12 | TGCGCCAGCAGCTGGGACAGGGGTGGCTACACCTTC | CASSWDRGGYTF
TRBJ2-1 | TRBD2 | NA | TRBV9 | 16 | TGTGCCAGCAGCGTCCTAGCGGCGTCCTCCTACAATGAGCAGTTCTTC | CASSVLAASSYNEQFF
TRBJ2-5 | TRBD2 | NA | TRBV4-2 | 20 | TGTGCCAGCAGCCAGGGGACTAGCGGGGGGTCTCAAATGTTCCAAGAGACCCAGTACTTC | CASSQGTSGGSQMFQETQYF
TRBJ1-1 | NA | NA | TRBV9 | 13 | TGTGCCAGCAGCGTAATGGGGGGGGGTGAAGCTTTCTTT | CASSVMGGGEAFF
TRBJ2-5 | TRBD2 | NA | TRBV5-1 | 14 | TGCGCCAGCAGAACCACAGCGGGAGGAGGGACCCAGTACTTC | CASRTTAGGGTQYF
TRBJ1-4 | TRBD1 | NA | TRBV10-1 | 14 | TGCGCCAGCAGTGTAAAGACAGGGGAGGAAAAACTGTTTTTT | CASSVKTGEEKLFF
TRBJ2-7 | TRBD2 | NA | TRBV4-3 | 15 | TGCGCCAGCAGCCGAGAGACTAGCGGGGTCTACGAGCAGTACTTC | CASSRETSGVYEQYF
TRBJ1-1 | TRBD1 | NA | TRBV27 | 13 | TGTGCCACCAAGACAGGGGGCGGCACTGAAGCTTTCTTT | CATKTGGGTEAFF
TRBJ1-3 | TRBD1 | NA | TRBV6-1 | 14 | TGTGCTTCCGAATCCGGGACAGGGGGAAACACCATATATTTT | CASESGTGGNTIYF
TRBJ1-2 | TRBD1 | NA | TRBV19 | 14 | TGTGCCAGTAGTATCGCGGACAGGAACTATGGCTACACCTTC | CASSIADRNYGYTF
TRBJ2-5 | TRBD2 | NA | TRBV18 | 16 | TGTGCCAGCTCACCACGAGGGAGGGCGACGGAAGAGACCCAGTACTTC | CASSPRGRATEETQYF
TRBJ1-1 | TRBD1 | few | TRBV5-5 | 14 | TGTGCCAGCAGCCCGGGACAGCAGAACACTGAAGCTTTCTTT | CASSPGQQNTEAFF
TRBJ2-7 | NA | NA | TRBV6-1 | 15 | TGTGCCAGCAGTGAAGCGCCCAGGCTCACCTACGAGCAGTACTTC | CASSEAPRLTYEQYF
TRBJ2-7 | TRBD1 | NA | TRBV9 | 17 | TGTGCCAGCAGCACCAGTGGGGTGGGGACAGGGGCCGGCGAGCAGTACTTC | CASSTSGVGTGAGEQYF
TRBJ2-1 | NA | NA | TRBV7-9 | 15 | TGTGCCAGCAGCCGCGGGATAGGCGCCTACAATGAGCAGTTCTTC | CASSRGIGAYNEQFF
TRBJ2-1 | NA | NA | TRBV19 | 12 | TGTGCCAGTAGTCCCACGGGAGCTGGGCAGTTCTTC | CASSPTGAGQFF
TRBJ1-1 | NA | NA | TRBV7-2 | 13 | TGTGCCAGCAGCTTAGATAGGACAGTTGAAGCTTTCTTT | CASSLDRTVEAFF
TRBJ2-5 | TRBD2 | NA | TRBV7-3 | 14 | TGTGCCAGCAGCTTCGAGGGAGCGGGGGAGACCCAGTACTTC | CASSFEGAGETQYF
TRBJ2-7 | TRBD2 | NA | TRBV6-1 | 14 | TGTGCCAGCAGTGAGAGGACTAGCGGGAGCCCGCAGTACTTC | CASSERTSGSPQYF
TRBJ2-7 | NA | NA | TRBV14 | 13 | TGTGCCAGCAGCCTCGACAGTACCTACGAGCAGTACTTC | CASSLDSTYEQYF
TRBJ2-2 | NA | NA | TRBV9 | 17 | TGTGCCAGCAGCCCCCACGTCGTCCAGGGCTACACCGGGGAGCTGTTTTTT | CASSPHVVQGYTGELFF
TRBJ2-7 | TRBD2 | NA | TRBV9 | 13 | TGTGCCAGCAGCCCGGGACTAGCTCTTTCGCAGTACTTC | CASSPGLALSQYF
TRBJ2-7 | TRBD2 | once | TRBV5-4 | 15 | TGTGCCAGCAGCCTGGCGAGCGGGGGCCCCTTCGAGCAGTACTTC | CASSLASGGPFEQYF
TRBJ2-3 | NA | NA | TRBV25-1 | 15 | TGTGCCAGCAGTGACTCTCAGAGGGTCACAGATACGCAGTATTTT | CASSDSQRVTDTQYF
TRBJ1-1 | NA | NA | TRBV4-2 | 15 | TGTGCCAGCAGCCAAGAAGCGTCTTACAACACTGAAGCTTTCTTT | CASSQEASYNTEAFF
TRBJ2-1 | TRBD2 | NA | TRBV5-1 | 15 | TGCGCCAGTATGACTAGCGGCCCGAAACCCAATGAGCAGTTCTTC | CASMTSGPKPNEQFF